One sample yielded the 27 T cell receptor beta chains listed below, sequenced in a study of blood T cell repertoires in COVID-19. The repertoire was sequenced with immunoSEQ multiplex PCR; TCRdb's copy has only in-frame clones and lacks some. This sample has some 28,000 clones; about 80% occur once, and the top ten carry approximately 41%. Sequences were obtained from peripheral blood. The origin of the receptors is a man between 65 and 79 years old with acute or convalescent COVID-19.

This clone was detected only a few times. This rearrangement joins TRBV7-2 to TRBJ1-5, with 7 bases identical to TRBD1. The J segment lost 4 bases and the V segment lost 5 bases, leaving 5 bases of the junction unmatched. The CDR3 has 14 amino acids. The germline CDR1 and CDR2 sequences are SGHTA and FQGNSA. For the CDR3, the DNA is TGTGCCAGCAGCCAACAGGGGATAAATCAGCCCCAGCATTTT. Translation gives CASSQQGINQPQHF.

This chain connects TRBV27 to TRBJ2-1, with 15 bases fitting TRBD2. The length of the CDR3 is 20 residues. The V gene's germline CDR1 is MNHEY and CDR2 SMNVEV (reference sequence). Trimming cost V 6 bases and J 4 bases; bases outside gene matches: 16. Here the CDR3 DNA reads TGTGCCAGCAGCATCGGACTAGCGGGGGGGTCTAGACTTCGTTACAATGAGCAGTTCTTC. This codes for CASSIGLAGGSRLRYNEQFF.

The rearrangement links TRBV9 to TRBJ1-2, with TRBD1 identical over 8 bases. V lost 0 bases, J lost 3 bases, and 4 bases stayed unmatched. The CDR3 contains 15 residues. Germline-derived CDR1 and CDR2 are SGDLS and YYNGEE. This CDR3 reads CASSVGGQVYYGYTF. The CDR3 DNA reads TGTGCCAGCAGCGTAGGGGGACAGGTTTACTATGGCTACACCTTC.

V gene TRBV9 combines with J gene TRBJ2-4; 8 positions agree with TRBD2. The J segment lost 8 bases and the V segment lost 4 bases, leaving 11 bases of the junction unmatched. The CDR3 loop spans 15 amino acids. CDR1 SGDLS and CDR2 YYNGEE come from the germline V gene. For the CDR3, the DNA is TGTGCCAGCAGCCGAACGGGAGGGTGGGAACACATTCAGTACTTC. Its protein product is CASSRTGGWEHIQYF.

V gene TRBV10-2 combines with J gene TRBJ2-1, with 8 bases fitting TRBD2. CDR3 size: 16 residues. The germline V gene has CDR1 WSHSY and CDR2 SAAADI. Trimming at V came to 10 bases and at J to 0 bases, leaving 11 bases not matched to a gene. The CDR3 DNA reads TGCGCCACCAGACTAGCGCTCACTAGCTCCTACAATGAGCAGTTCTTC. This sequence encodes CATRLALTSSYNEQFF.

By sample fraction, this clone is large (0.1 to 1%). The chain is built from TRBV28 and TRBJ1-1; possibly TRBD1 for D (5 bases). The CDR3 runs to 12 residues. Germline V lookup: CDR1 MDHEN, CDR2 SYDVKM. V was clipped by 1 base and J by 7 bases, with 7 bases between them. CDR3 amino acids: CASSLSGGEAFF. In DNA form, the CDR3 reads TGTGCCAGCAGTTTATCGGGGGGTGAAGCTTTCTTT.

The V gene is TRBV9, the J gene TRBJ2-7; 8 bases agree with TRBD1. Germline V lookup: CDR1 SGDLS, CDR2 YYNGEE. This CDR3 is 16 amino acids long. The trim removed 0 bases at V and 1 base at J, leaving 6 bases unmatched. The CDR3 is CASSVDPGTGSYEQYF. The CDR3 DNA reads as TGTGCCAGCAGCGTAGACCCGGGGACAGGTTCCTACGAGCAGTACTTC.

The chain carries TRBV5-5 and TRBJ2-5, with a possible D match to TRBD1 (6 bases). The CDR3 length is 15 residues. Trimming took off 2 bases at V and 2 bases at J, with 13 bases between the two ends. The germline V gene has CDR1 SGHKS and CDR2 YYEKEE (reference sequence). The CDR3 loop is CASSLLGDRQETQYF. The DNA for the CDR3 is TGTGCCAGCAGCTTACTGGGTGACAGGCAAGAGACCCAGTACTTC.

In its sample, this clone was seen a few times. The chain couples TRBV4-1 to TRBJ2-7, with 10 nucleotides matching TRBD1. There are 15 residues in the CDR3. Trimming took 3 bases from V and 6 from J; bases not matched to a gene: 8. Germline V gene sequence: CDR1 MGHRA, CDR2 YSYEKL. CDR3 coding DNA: TGCGCCAGCAGCCACAGACAGGGGGCGCCGTCCGAGCAGTACTTC. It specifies CASSHRQGAPSEQYF.

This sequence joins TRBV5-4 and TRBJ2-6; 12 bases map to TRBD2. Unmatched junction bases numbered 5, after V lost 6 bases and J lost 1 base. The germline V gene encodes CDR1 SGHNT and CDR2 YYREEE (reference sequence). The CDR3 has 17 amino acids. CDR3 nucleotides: TGTGCCAGCACCCCGACTAGCGGGGGTTCTGGGGCCAACGTCCTGACTTTC. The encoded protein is CASTPTSGGSGANVLTF.

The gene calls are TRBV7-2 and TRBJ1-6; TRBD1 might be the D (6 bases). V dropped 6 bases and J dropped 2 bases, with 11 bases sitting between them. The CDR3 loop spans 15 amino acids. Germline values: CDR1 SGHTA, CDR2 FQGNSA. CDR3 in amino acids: CASRRGGTYNSPLHF. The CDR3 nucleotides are TGTGCCAGCAGAAGAGGGGGTACCTATAATTCACCCCTCCACTTT.

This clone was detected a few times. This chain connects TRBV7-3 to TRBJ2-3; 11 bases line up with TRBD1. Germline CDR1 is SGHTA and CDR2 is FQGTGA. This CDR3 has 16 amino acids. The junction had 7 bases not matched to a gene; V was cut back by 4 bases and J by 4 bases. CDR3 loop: CASSSAGTGGSDTQYF. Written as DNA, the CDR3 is TGTGCCAGCAGCTCTGCCGGGACAGGGGGTTCAGATACGCAGTATTTT. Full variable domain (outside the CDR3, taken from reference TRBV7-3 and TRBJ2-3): GAGVSQTPSNKVTEKGKYVELRCDPISGHTALYWYRQSLGQGPEFLIYFQGTGAADDSGLPNDRFFAVRPEGSVSTLKIQRTERGDSAVYLCASSSAGTGGSDTQYFGPGTRLTVL.

The CDR3 DNA reads as TGTGCCAGCAGCTTCGCCGAACTCGGAAACACCATATATTTT. Its protein is CASSFAELGNTIYF. The V call is TRBV13, the J call TRBJ1-3; unclear D gene. The germline gives CDR1 PRHDT, CDR2 FYEKMQ (reference sequence). Trimming took 3 bases from V and 4 from J, leaving 10 bases between them. The length of the CDR3 is 14 residues. The whole variable domain, remainder taken from reference TRBV13 and TRBJ1-3, is AAGVIQSPRHLIKEKRETATLKCYPIPRHDTVYWYQQGPGQDPQFLISFYEKMQSDKGSIPDRFSAQQFSDYHSELNMSSLELGDSALYFCASSFAELGNTIYFGEGSWLTVV.

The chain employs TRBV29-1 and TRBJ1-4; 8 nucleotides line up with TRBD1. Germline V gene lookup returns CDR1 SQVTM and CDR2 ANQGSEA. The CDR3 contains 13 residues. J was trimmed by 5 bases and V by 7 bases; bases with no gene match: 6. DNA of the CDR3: TGCAGCGCCCGACAGGGGTTAAATGAAAAACTGTTTTTT. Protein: CSARQGLNEKLFF.

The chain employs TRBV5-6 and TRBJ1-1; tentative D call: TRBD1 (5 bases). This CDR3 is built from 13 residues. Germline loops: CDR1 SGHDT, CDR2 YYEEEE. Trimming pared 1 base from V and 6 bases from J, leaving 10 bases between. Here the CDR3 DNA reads TGTGCCAGCAGCTTGAGGGGTAAGGCTGAAGCTTTCTTT. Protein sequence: CASSLRGKAEAFF.

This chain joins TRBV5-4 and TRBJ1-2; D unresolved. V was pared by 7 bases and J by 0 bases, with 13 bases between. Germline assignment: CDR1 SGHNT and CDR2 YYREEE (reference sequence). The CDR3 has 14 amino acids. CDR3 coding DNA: TGTGCCAGCCTTTTTAAGGGAGCTAACTATGGCTACACCTTC. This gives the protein CASLFKGANYGYTF.

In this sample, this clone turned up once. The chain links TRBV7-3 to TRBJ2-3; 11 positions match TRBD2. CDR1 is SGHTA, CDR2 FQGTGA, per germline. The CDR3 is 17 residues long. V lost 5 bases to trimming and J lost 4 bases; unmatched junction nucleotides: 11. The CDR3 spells CASSTYSSGGMADTQYF. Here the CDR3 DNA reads TGTGCCAGCAGCACCTACTCTAGCGGGGGGATGGCAGATACGCAGTATTTT. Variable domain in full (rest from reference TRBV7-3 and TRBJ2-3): GAGVSQTPSNKVTEKGKYVELRCDPISGHTALYWYRQSLGQGPEFLIYFQGTGAADDSGLPNDRFFAVRPEGSVSTLKIQRTERGDSAVYLCASSTYSSGGMADTQYFGPGTRLTVL.

This CDR3 is CASSYGSGGQETQYF. CDR3 DNA: TGTGCCAGCAGCTATGGGTCGGGCGGGCAAGAGACCCAGTACTTC. The chain employs TRBV7-9 and TRBJ2-5; possible D gene TRBD2, 5 bases. Trimming cost V 4 bases and J 2 bases, with 14 bases left between them. The CDR3 contains 15 residues. Germline CDR1 reads SEHNR; CDR2 reads FQNEAQ (reference sequence).

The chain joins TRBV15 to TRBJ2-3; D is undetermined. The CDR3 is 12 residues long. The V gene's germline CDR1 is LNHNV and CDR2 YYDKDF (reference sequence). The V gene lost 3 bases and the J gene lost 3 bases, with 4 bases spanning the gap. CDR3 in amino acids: CATSSYTDTQYF. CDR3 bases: TGTGCCACCAGCAGTTATACAGATACGCAGTATTTT.

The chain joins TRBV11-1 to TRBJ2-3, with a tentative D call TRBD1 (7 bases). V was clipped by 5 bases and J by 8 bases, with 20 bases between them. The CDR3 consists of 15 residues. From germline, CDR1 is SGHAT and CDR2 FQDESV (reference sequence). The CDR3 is CASSPRGVQGGTQYF. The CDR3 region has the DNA TGTGCCAGCAGCCCCAGAGGGGTCCAGGGGGGTACGCAGTATTTT.

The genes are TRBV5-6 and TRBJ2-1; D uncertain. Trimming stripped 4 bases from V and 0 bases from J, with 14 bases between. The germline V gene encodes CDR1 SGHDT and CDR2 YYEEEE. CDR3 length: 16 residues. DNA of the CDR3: TGTGCCAGCAGCCCCGGTGTCGTAAACTCCTACAATGAGCAGTTCTTC. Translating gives CASSPGVVNSYNEQFF.

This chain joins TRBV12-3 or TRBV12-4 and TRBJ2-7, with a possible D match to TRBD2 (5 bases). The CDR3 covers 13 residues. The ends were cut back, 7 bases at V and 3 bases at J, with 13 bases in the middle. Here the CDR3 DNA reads TGTGCCAGCACCCGCTCCGGAGGCTACGAGCAGTACTTC. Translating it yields CASTRSGGYEQYF.

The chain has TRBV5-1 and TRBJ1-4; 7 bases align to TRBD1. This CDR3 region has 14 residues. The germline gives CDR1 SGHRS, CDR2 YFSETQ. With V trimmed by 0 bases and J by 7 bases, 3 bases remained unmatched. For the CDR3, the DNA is TGCGCCAGCAGCTTGGAGACAGGGAGTGAAAAACTGTTTTTT. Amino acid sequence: CASSLETGSEKLFF.

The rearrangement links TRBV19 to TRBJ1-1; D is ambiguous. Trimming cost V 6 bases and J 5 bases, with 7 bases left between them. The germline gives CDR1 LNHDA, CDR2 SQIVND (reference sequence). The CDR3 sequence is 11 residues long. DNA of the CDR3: TGTGCCAGTAGCCTGTTTACTGAAGCTTTCTTT. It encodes CASSLFTEAFF.

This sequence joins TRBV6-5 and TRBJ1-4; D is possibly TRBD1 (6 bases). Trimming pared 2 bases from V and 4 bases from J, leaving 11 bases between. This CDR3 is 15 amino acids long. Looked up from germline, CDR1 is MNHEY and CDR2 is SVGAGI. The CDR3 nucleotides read TGTGCCAGCAGTTACGAGGCAGGGGTTAATGAAAAACTGTTTTTT. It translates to CASSYEAGVNEKLFF.

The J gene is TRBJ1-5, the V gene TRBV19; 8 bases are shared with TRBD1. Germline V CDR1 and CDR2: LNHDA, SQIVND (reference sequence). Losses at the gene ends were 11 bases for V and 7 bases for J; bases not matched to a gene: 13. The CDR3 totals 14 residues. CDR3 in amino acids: CASQGATRGQPQHF. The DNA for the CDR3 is TGTGCCTCGCAGGGGGCGACAAGGGGGCAGCCCCAGCATTTT.

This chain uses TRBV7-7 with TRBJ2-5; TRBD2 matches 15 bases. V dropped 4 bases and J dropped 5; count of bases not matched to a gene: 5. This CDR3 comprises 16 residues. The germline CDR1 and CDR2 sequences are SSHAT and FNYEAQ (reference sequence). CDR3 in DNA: TGTGCCAGCAGCTCGGGACTAGCGGGAGGTTGGGAGACCCAGTACTTC. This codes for CASSSGLAGGWETQYF.